This T cell receptor (beta chain) was found in a study of identical twins. This clonotype showed up just once. The antigen remains undetermined. The junction and the germline gene differ at one end; a read error may be behind it. Findings and limits, study-wide: With abundant cord blood beta clonotypes, insertions were fewer; memory repertoires showed no such pattern. Excess sharing between twins was weaker in beta out-of-frame sequences.

The V gene's germline CDR1 is SGHDN and CDR2 FVKESK. The CDR3 runs to 14 residues. MiXCR, run by TCRdb on the 5' RACE reads, gives a single entry per CDR3 protein. This sample carries 400,000 to 500,000 distinct CDR3 sequences, approximately 14% of them seen once, and the ten largest clones take about 0.97%. This same sample was also taken into another study, of yellow fever vaccine responses in identical twins.

The sequence came from a woman between 18 and 29 years old in good health. The rearrangement uses TRBV14 and TRBJ1-5; possible D gene TRBD1, 5 bases. Sequencing input: CD4+ T cells sorted from blood. The chain's CDR3 is CAISQWGTPQPQHF. CDR3 nucleotide sequence: TGTGCCATCAGCCAGTGGGGGACCCCTCAGCCCCAGCATTTT. Filled out from reference TRBV14 and TRBJ1-5, the complete variable domain reads EAGVTQFPSHSVIEKGQTVTLRCDPISGHDNLYWYRRVMGKEIKFLLHFVKESKQDESGMPNNRFLAERTGGTYSTLKVQPAELEDSGVYFCAISQWGTPQPQHFGDGTRLSIL.